One sample yielded the 16 T cell receptor beta chains listed below, sequenced in a study of OX40 agonist ivuxolimab in advanced cancers. Generated by immunoSEQ multiplex PCR, the TCRdb table keeps only in-frame clones and is missing some. The table lists approximately 90,000 clones, 87% of them singletons. The sample here was CD4+ or CD8+ T cells sorted from blood, taken in a trial of the OX40 agonist ivuxolimab. Source of these receptors: an adult with an advanced solid tumor such as melanoma, head and neck, liver or kidney cancer.

The J gene is TRBJ1-2, the V gene TRBV6-1, with 7 nucleotides matching TRBD1. There are 13 residues in the CDR3. V was pared by 7 bases and J by 7 bases, with 9 bases of the junction left unmatched. CDR1 is MNHNS, CDR2 SASEGT, per germline. CDR3 coding DNA: TGTGCCAGCACCCGAGACAGGGCTTCTGGCTACACCTTC. Amino acids: CASTRDRASGYTF.

The chain joins TRBV18 to TRBJ1-2; D is uncertain. V was pared by 3 bases and J by 3 bases, with 8 bases between. The CDR3 length is 13 residues. Germline V CDR1 and CDR2: KGHSH, LQKENI. The CDR3 region has the DNA TGTGCCAGCTCACCGGGCGCCGACTATGGCTACACCTTC. This translates into CASSPGADYGYTF.

J is TRBJ1-2 and V is TRBV19; 11 bases line up with TRBD1. V lost 6 bases, J lost 8 bases, and 14 bases stayed unmatched. This CDR3 spans 16 amino acids. Germline values: CDR1 LNHDA, CDR2 SQIVND (reference sequence). This CDR3 reads CASSIVGQGAVFGYTF. Here the CDR3 DNA reads TGTGCCAGTAGCATCGTTGGACAGGGGGCGGTGTTCGGCTACACCTTC. Combining the CDR3 with reference TRBV19 and TRBJ1-2 gives the whole variable domain DGGITQSPKYLFRKEGQNVTLSCEQNLNHDAMYWYRQDPGQGLRLIYYSQIVNDFQKGDIAEGYSVSREKKESFPLTVTSAQKNPTAFYLCASSIVGQGAVFGYTFGSGTRLTVV.

This chain uses TRBV15 with TRBJ2-7; D may be TRBD2 (5 bases). The CDR3 covers 12 residues. Germline V lookup: CDR1 LNHNV, CDR2 YYDKDF (reference sequence). Trimming removed 5 bases from V and 4 bases from J, with 9 bases in between. CDR3 sequence: CATSGGGYEQYV. CDR3 sequence (DNA): TGTGCCACCAGCGGAGGTGGGTACGAGCAGTACGTC.

This rearrangement joins TRBV6-6 to TRBJ1-4; possible D gene TRBD1, 5 bases. Per the germline V gene, CDR1 is MNHNY and CDR2 is SVGAGI (reference sequence). This CDR3 is 15 amino acids long. The germline V and J ends were trimmed by 4 bases and 5 bases, with 14 bases remaining between them. This CDR3 reads CASSSPRGGNEKLFF. The CDR3 DNA is TGTGCCAGCAGTTCCCCCCGGGGGGGGAATGAAAAACTGTTTTTT.

The chain couples TRBV5-4 to TRBJ2-5; D is undetermined. CDR3 size: 13 residues. Germline CDR1 and CDR2: SGHNT and YYREEE (reference sequence). The germline V and J ends were trimmed by 1 base and 4 bases, with 8 bases remaining between them. The CDR3 DNA reads as TGTGCCAGCAGCTTGATCAAGAGAGAGACCCAGTACTTC. It translates to CASSLIKRETQYF. Together with reference TRBV5-4 and TRBJ2-5, the CDR3 gives the full variable domain: ETGVTQSPTHLIKTRGQQVTLRCSSQSGHNTVSWYQQALGQGPQFIFQYYREEENGRGNFPPRFSGLQFPNYSSELNVNALELDDSALYLCASSLIKRETQYFGPGTRLLVL.

The CDR3 reads CASRSDREAYEQYF. CDR3 DNA: TGTGCCAGCAGATCTGACAGGGAAGCCTACGAGCAGTACTTC. The chain joins TRBV9 to TRBJ2-7; 7 bases agree with TRBD1. The germline V gene has CDR1 SGDLS and CDR2 YYNGEE. The CDR3 extends over 14 amino acids. The V gene end was trimmed by 5 bases and the J gene end by 2 bases; junction bases not matched to a gene: 7. Filled out from reference TRBV9 and TRBJ2-7, the complete variable domain reads DSGVTQTPKHLITATGQRVTLRCSPRSGDLSVYWYQQSLDQGLQFLIQYYNGEERAKGNILERFSAQQFPDLHSELNLSSLELGDSALYFCASRSDREAYEQYFGPGTRLTVT.

The chain employs TRBV30 and TRBJ2-4; possibly TRBD1 or TRBD2 for D (5 bases each). Germline loops: CDR1 GTSNPN, CDR2 SVGIG (reference sequence). This CDR3 contains 14 residues. Trimming cost V 2 bases and J 0 bases, with 8 bases left between them. This CDR3 is CAWSSGAAKNIQYF. The CDR3 DNA reads as TGTGCCTGGAGTTCCGGGGCAGCCAAAAACATTCAGTACTTC.

The CDR3 is CASSDAGTGVSGANVLTF. CDR3 nucleotides: TGTGCCAGCAGTGACGCCGGGACAGGTGTCTCTGGGGCCAACGTCCTGACTTTC. J is TRBJ2-6 and V is TRBV5-6; 8 positions agree with TRBD1. Germline trimming cut 5 bases from V and 0 bases from J; bases unmatched to any gene: 10. Germline V gives CDR1 SGHDT, CDR2 YYEEEE. CDR3 size: 18 residues.

The chain couples TRBV19 to TRBJ1-5; tentatively, D is TRBD1 (6 bases). V gave up 9 bases and J gave up 5 bases, with 20 bases separating them. The germline V gene encodes CDR1 LNHDA and CDR2 SQIVND (reference sequence). The CDR3 has 15 amino acids. CDR3 in DNA: TGTGCCAGCCGGAAAGTGGGACAAGGTGATCAGCCCCAGCATTTT. Its protein is CASRKVGQGDQPQHF.

This chain uses TRBV23-1 with TRBJ2-7; 12 nucleotides match TRBD2. TRBV23-1 is an open reading frame whose function is uncertain. Trimming cost V 2 bases and J 2 bases; bases outside gene matches: 10. The CDR3 has 18 residues. The CDR3, as DNA: TGCGCCAGCAGTCAAGCTTCTAGCGGGAGGGCCGGGACCTACGAGCAGTACGTC. Translation: CASSQASSGRAGTYEQYV.

V is TRBV5-4 and J is TRBJ2-7; 7 bases align to TRBD1. This CDR3 is 16 amino acids long. Germline V lookup: CDR1 SGHNT, CDR2 YYREEE (reference sequence). J was trimmed by 4 bases and V by 4 bases; bases with no gene match: 14. The DNA of the CDR3 is TGTGCCAGCAGCCCGAGGACAGGTTCCTCGGGGTACGAGCAGTACTTC. Translated, it gives CASSPRTGSSGYEQYF. Together with reference TRBV5-4 and TRBJ2-7, the CDR3 gives the full variable domain: ETGVTQSPTHLIKTRGQQVTLRCSSQSGHNTVSWYQQALGQGPQFIFQYYREEENGRGNFPPRFSGLQFPNYSSELNVNALELDDSALYLCASSPRTGSSGYEQYFGPGTRLTVT.

This clone was picked up a small number of times. The chain employs TRBV5-1 and TRBJ2-7; no clear D. Trimming pared 0 bases from V and 3 bases from J, leaving 10 bases between. Germline-derived CDR1 and CDR2 are SGHRS and YFSETQ. The CDR3 is 14 amino acids. For the CDR3, the DNA is TGCGCCAGCAGCTTGGCCCCAGGAGACTACGAGCAGTACTTC. It yields the protein CASSLAPGDYEQYF.

The chain recombines TRBV7-9 with TRBJ1-1; D gene ambiguous. Looked up from germline, CDR1 is SEHNR and CDR2 is FQNEAQ (reference sequence). The CDR3 spans 17 residues. The V end lost 1 base, the J end lost 5 bases, and 20 bases lay between the germline ends. The DNA for the CDR3 is TGTGCCAGCAGCTTAGGGGCAGGCCCCGTAGTGGGGACTGAAGCTTTCTTT. Amino acid sequence: CASSLGAGPVVGTEAFF.

This chain connects TRBV4-1 to TRBJ2-1; 7 bases are shared with TRBD2. V lost 1 base and J lost 4; bases outside the gene matches: 4. The germline gives CDR1 MGHRA, CDR2 YSYEKL. The CDR3 consists of 15 residues. CDR3 in amino acids: CASSQAPGGYNEQFF. The CDR3 region has the DNA TGCGCCAGCAGCCAAGCCCCGGGAGGATACAATGAGCAGTTCTTC.

This chain uses TRBV5-6 with TRBJ1-1; the D is unclear. The CDR3 spans 13 residues. Germline V gene data show CDR1 as SGHDT and CDR2 as YYEEEE. The V end lost 4 bases, the J end lost 3 bases, and 10 bases lay between the germline ends. The CDR3 protein is CASSPSPDTEAFF. CDR3 sequence (DNA): TGTGCCAGCAGCCCCTCCCCCGACACTGAAGCTTTCTTT. Full variable domain (remainder filled in from reference TRBV5-6 and TRBJ1-1): DAGVTQSPTHLIKTRGQQVTLRCSPKSGHDTVSWYQQALGQGPQFIFQYYEEEERQRGNFPDRFSGHQFPNYSSELNVNALLLGDSALYLCASSPSPDTEAFFGQGTRLTVV.